Detailed here is one TCR beta chain. This clone's antigen is unknown. No quality values exist for individual bases; no much larger clone is one base distant. The sample belongs to a study of CD8 T cells in Susac syndrome (dated by TCRdb to 2018 to 2020). Study-level background: Repertoire sequencing was used to test whether CD8+ T cell activation and differentiation in Susac syndrome was antigen driven.

Peripheral blood CD8+ and CD4+ T cells from healthy donors, Susac syndrome patients and multiple sclerosis patients were profiled by high-throughput TCR beta sequencing. Multiple sclerosis controls were treatment-naive patients with stable or active relapsing-remitting disease fulfilling revised McDonald criteria. Bulk CD8+ and CD4+ T cells were purified by magnetic negative isolation, whereas CD8+ TEMRA cells were enriched by FACS. Blood was collected in EDTA tubes and processed within 24 hours, with PBMCs isolated through density gradient centrifugation. PBMCs intended for TCR sequencing were frozen in liquid nitrogen and were later thawed in a 37 degrees C water bath. A purity of at least 90% was achieved for sorted or isolated CD4+, CD8+ and CD8+ TEMRA cells. General conclusions and limits of the study: The TCR sequencing and HLA analysis was acknowledged to have included a relatively small number of individuals.

From the cysteine up to the phenylalanine, the CDR3 has a length of 18 residues. Only the CDR3 region is kept as DNA, spanning 54 bases read in frame from base 1. V drops 4 bases and J drops 0 bases, leaving 21 bases in between. Sequences MNHEY (CDR1) and SVGAGI (CDR2) are obtained from the germline V gene. RNA was extracted with the RNeasy kit and roughly 0.45 to 1 ug was reverse transcribed using random hexamers. The immunoSEQ multiplex PCR assay, which covers 54 Vbeta and 13 Jbeta segments, was used to amplify TCR beta CDR3 regions. Bias from PCR amplification was corrected by using a synthetic template baseline for primer optimization and for computational correction. From the authors' description of their analysis: Reads were annotated to V, D and J genes according to IMGT and were analyzed with immunoSEQ Analyzer, with only productive sequences retained. Clonality was calculated as one minus the Shannon entropy normalized by log2 of the number of productive unique sequences. For each patient and control, public and private clones were evaluated among the 100 most prevalent clones. Clones were defined as Susac-specific when absent from the healthy and MS cohorts, from approximately 970 published viral clones and from other ImmuneACCESS disease sequences. TCRdb handled the public reads itself, with Q25 trimming in fastp and clone calling in MiXCR, and kept productive beta chains. Every CDR3 protein is listed once, alongside the most common genes and DNA of its rows. TCRdb, not the authors, supplied the V and J calls. Across this sample there are approximately 70,000 distinct CDR3 sequences, with nearly 96% seen only once. The top ten constitute 0.11% of the sample.

Sequencing was performed on CD4+ T cells from PBMCs. This receptor was obtained from a human donor with multiple sclerosis. This receptor chain uses TRBV6-5 and TRBJ1-2; a tentative D call is TRBD1 (5 bases match). The CDR3 reads CASSFPNIPGVPNYGYTF. In nucleotides, the sequence is TGTGCCAGCAGTTTCCCAAACATACCGGGGGTACCTAACTATGGCTACACCTTC.